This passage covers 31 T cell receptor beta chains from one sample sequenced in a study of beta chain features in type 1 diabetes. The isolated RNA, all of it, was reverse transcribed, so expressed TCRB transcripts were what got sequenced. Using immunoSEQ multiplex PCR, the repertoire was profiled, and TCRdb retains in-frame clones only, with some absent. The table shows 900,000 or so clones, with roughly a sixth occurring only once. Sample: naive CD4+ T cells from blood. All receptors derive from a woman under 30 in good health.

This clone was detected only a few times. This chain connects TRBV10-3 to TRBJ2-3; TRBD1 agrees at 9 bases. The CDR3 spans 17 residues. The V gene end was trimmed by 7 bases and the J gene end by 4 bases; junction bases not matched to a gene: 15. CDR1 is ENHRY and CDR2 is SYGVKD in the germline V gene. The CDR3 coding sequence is TGTGCCATCAATCGTGCCCCCCCGGGACAGGGCCCAGATACGCAGTATTTT. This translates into CAINRAPPGQGPDTQYF.

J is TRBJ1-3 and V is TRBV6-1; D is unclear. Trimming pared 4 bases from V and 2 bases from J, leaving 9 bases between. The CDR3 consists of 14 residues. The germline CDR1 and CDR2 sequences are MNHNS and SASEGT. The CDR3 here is CASSVSGTGNTIYF. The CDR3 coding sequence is TGTGCCAGCAGTGTGAGTGGGACTGGAAACACCATATATTTT.

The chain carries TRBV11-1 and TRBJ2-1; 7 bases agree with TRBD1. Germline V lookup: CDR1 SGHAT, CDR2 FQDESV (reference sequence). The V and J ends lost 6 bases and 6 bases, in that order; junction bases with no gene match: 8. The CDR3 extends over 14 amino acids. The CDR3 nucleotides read TGTGCCAGCAGACCCCACAGGGGAGTCAATGAGCAGTTCTTC. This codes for CASRPHRGVNEQFF.

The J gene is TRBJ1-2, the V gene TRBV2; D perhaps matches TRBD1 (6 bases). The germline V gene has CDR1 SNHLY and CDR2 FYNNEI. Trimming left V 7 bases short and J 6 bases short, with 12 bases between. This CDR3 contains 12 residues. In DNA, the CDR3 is TGTGCCAGCACGGGACACCGGGATGGCTACACCTTC. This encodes CASTGHRDGYTF.

CDR3 amino acids: CATSVEDRFSRDTGELFF. The CDR3 DNA reads TGTGCCACCTCTGTGGAGGACAGGTTTTCGAGGGACACCGGGGAGCTGTTTTTT. The gene calls are TRBV15 and TRBJ2-2; 7 bases agree with TRBD1. V dropped 8 bases and J dropped 3; count of bases not matched to a gene: 18. Germline lookup yields CDR1 LNHNV and CDR2 YYDKDF (reference sequence). This CDR3 comprises 18 residues.

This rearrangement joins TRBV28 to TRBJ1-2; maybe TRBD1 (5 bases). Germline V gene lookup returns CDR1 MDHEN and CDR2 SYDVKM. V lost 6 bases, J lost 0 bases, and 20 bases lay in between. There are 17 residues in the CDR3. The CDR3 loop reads CASRPGGTDRTNYGYTF. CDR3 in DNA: TGTGCCAGCAGACCTGGCGGGACGGACCGCACTAACTATGGCTACACCTTC.

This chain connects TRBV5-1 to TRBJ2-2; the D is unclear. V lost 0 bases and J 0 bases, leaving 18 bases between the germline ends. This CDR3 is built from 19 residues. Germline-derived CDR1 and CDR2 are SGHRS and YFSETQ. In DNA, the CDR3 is TGCGCCAGCAGCTTGGGTTACTCGAATAGTAACGCGAACACCGGGGAGCTGTTTTTT. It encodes CASSLGYSNSNANTGELFF.

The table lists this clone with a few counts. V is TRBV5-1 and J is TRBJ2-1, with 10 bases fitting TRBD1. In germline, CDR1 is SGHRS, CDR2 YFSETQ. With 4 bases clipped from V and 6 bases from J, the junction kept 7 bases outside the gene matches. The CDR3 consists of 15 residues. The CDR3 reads CASSTGQGVSNEQFF. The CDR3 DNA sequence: TGCGCCAGCAGCACCGGACAGGGGGTCTCCAATGAGCAGTTCTTC.

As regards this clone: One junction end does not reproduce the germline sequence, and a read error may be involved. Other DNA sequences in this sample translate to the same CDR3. The CDR3 loop reads CASSLTGQWINRKPHEQYF. In nucleotides, the CDR3 is TGTGCCAGCAGCCTGACAGGACAGTGGATAAATCGAAAACCCCACGAGCAGTATTTC. The chain employs TRBV11-2 and TRBJ2-7; possibly TRBD1 for D (6 bases). The germline V gene encodes CDR1 SGHAT and CDR2 FQNNGV. This CDR3 contains 19 residues.

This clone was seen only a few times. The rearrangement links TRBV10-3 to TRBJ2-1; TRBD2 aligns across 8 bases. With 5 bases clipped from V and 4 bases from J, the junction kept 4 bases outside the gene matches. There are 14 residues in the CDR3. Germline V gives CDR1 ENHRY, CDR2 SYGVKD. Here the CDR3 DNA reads TGTGCCATCAGTCGGGAGGGGTCATACAATGAGCAGTTCTTC. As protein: CAISREGSYNEQFF.

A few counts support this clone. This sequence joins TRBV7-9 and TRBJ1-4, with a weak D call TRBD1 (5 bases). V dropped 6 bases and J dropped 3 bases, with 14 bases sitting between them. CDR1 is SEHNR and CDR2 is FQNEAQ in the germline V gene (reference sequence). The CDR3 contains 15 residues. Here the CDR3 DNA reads TGTGCCAGCAGTCGTAGGGAGGGGTCTAATGAAAAACTGTTTTTT. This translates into CASSRREGSNEKLFF.

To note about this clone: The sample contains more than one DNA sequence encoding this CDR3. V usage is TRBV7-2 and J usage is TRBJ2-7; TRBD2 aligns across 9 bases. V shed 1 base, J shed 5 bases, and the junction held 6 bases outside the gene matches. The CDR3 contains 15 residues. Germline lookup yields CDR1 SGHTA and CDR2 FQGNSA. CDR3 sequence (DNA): TGTGCCAGCAGCTTAGTGGCGGGAGGGCCTGACGAGCAGTACTTC. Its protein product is CASSLVAGGPDEQYF.

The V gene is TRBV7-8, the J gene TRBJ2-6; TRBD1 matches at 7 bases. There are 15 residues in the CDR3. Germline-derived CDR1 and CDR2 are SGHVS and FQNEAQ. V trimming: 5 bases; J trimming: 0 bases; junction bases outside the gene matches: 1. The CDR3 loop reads CASSDRVSGANVLTF. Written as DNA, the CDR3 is TGTGCCAGCAGCGACAGGGTCTCTGGGGCCAACGTCCTGACTTTC.

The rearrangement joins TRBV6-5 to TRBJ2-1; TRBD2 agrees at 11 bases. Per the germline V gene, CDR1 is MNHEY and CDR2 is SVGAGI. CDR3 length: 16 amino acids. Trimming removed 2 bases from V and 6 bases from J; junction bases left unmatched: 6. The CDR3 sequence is CASSYGSSGRTNEQFF. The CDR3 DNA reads TGTGCCAGCAGTTACGGATCTAGCGGGAGGACCAATGAGCAGTTCTTC.

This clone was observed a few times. In nucleotides, the CDR3 is TGTGCCAGCAGTGAAGGGACTAGCGGCTTCACAGATACGCAGTATTTT. Translating it yields CASSEGTSGFTDTQYF. This rearrangement joins TRBV2 to TRBJ2-3; 10 positions agree with TRBD2. The ends lost 1 base at V and 2 bases at J; junction bases unmatched: 3. The CDR3 has 16 residues. The V gene's germline CDR1 is SNHLY and CDR2 FYNNEI.

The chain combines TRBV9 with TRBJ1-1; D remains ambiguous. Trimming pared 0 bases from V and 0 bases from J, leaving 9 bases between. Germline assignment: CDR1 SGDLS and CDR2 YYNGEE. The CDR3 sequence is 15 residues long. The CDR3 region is CASSVAAVMNTEAFF. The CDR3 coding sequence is TGTGCCAGCAGCGTAGCGGCGGTCATGAACACTGAAGCTTTCTTT.

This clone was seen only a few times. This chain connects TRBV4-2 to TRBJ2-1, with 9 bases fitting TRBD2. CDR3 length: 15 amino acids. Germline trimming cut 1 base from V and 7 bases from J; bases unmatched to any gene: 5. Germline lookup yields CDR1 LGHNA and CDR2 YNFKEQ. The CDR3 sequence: CASSQVAGGPNEQFF. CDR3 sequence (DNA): TGTGCCAGCAGCCAAGTCGCGGGAGGGCCGAATGAGCAGTTCTTC.

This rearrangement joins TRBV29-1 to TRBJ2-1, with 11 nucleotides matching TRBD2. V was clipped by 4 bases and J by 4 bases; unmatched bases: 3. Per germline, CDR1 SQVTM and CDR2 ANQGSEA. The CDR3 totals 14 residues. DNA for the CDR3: TGCAGCGTTGCGGGACTAGCGGTGTACAATGAGCAGTTCTTC. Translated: CSVAGLAVYNEQFF.

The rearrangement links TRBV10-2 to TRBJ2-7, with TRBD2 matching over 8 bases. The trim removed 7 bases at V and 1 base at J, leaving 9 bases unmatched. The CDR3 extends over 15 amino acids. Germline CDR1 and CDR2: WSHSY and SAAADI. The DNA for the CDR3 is TGCGCCAGCACTCCGCGGGAGGCGAAATCCTACGAGCAGTACTTC. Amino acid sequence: CASTPREAKSYEQYF.

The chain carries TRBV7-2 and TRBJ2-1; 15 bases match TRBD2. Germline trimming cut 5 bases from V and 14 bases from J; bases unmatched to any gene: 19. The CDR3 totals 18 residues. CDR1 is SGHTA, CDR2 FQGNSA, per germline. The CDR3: CASSPRRPTGLAGGVEFF. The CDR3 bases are TGTGCCAGCAGCCCGCGCAGGCCTACGGGACTAGCGGGAGGTGTGGAGTTCTTC.

The DNA for the CDR3 is TGTGCCAGCAGTTCTCCTGGGGCAGTAGGGAACACTGAAGCTTTCTTT. Amino acid sequence: CASSSPGAVGNTEAFF. The chain joins TRBV28 to TRBJ1-1; perhaps TRBD1 as D (5 bases). V was clipped by 4 bases and J by 1 base, with 16 bases between them. The CDR3 runs to 16 residues. Germline CDR1 and CDR2: MDHEN and SYDVKM. Full variable domain (rest looked up from reference TRBV28 and TRBJ1-1): DVKVTQSSRYLVKRTGEKVFLECVQDMDHENMFWYRQDPGLGLRLIYFSYDVKMKEKGDIPEGYSVSREKKERFSLILESASTNQTSMYLCASSSPGAVGNTEAFFGQGTRLTVV.

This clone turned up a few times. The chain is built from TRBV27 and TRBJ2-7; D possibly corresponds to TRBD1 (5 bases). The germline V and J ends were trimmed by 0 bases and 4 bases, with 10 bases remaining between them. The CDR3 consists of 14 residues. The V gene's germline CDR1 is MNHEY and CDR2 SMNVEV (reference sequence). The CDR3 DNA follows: TGTGCCAGCAGTTTATCGGTTCCAGGGTACGAGCAGTACTTC. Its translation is CASSLSVPGYEQYF.

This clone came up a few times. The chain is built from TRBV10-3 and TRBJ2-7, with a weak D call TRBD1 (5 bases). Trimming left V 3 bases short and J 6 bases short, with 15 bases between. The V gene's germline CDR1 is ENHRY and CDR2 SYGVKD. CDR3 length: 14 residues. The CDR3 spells CAISEPSQGFEQYF. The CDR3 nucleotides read TGTGCCATCAGTGAACCCAGTCAGGGCTTCGAGCAGTACTTC.

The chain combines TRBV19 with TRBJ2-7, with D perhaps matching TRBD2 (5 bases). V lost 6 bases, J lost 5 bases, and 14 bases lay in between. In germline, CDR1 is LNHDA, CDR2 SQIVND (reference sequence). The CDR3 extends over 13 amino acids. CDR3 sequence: CASRRGLGDEQYF. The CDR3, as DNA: TGTGCCAGTAGACGCGGACTCGGGGACGAGCAGTACTTC.

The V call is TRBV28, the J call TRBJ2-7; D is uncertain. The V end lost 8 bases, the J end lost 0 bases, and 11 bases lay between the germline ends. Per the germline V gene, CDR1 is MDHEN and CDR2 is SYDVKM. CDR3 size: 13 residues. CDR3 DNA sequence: TGTGCCAGCGGGCGGTGGGGCTCCTACGAGCAGTACTTC. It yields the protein CASGRWGSYEQYF.

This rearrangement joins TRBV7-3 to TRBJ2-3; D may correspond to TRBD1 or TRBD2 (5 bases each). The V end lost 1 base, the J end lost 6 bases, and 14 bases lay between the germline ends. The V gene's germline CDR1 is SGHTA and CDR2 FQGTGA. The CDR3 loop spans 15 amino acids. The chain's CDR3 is CASSLMRGLGDTQYF. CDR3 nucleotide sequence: TGTGCCAGCAGCTTAATGAGGGGCCTTGGGGATACGCAGTATTTT.

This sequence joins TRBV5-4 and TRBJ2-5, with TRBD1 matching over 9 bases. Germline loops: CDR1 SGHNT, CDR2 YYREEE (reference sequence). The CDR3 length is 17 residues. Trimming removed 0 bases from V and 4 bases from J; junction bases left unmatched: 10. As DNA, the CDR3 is TGTGCCAGCAGCTTGGGGTACAGGGGGCAAGAGGTAGAGACCCAGTACTTC. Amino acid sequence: CASSLGYRGQEVETQYF.

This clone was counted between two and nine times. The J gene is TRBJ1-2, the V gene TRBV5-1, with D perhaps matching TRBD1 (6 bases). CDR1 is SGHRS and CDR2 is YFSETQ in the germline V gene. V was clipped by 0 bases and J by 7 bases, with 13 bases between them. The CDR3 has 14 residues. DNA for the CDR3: TGCGCCAGCAGCTTGGACAGGGAAGATGGTGGCTACACCTTC. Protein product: CASSLDREDGGYTF.

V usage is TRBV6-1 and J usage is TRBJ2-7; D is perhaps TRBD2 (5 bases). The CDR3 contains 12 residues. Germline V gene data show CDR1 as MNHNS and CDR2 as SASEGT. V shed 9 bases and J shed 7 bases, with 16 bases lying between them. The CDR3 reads CASAINGVEQYF. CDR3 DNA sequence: TGTGCCAGTGCAATTAACGGGGTTGAGCAGTACTTC.

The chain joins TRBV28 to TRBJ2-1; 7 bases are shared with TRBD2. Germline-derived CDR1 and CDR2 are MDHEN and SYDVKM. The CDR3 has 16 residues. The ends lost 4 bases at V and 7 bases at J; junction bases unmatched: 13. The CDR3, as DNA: TGTGCCAGCAGTTCACCGGGACTACCTAAGGGAAATGAGCAGTTCTTC. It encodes CASSSPGLPKGNEQFF.

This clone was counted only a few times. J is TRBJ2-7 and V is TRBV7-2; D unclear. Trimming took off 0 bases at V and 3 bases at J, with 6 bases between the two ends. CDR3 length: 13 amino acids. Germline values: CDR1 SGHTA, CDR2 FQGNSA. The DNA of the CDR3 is TGTGCCAGCAGCTTAGCGTTCGTCTACGAGCAGTACTTC. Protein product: CASSLAFVYEQYF.